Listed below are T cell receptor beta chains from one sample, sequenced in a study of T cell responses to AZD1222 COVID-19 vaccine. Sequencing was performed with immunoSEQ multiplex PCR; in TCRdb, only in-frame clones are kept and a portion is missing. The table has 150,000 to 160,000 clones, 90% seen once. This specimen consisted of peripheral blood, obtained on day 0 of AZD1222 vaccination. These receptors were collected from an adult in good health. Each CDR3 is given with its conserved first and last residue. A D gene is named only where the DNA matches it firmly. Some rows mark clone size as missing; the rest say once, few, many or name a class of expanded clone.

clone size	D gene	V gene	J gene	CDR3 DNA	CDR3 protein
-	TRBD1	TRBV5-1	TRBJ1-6	TGCGCCAGCGGTCCCGGGACAGGGTTCGGGGTTGATTCACCCCTCCACTTT	CASGPGTGFGVDSPLHF
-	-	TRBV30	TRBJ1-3	TGTGCCTGGAGTGGGGTTAGGGCCTCTGGAAACACCATATATTTT	CAWSGVRASGNTIYF
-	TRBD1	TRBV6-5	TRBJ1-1	TGTGCCAGCACCTTTCAGGGGGGGATGAACACTGAAGCTTTCTTT	CASTFQGGMNTEAFF
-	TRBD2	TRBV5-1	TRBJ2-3	TGCGCCAGCAGCTTAGAGGCTAGCGGGTTCTCCACAGATACGCAGTATTTT	CASSLEASGFSTDTQYF
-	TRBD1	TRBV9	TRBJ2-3	TGTGCCAGCAGCGTAGCGAGCAGGGGGATGGATACGCAGTATTTT	CASSVASRGMDTQYF
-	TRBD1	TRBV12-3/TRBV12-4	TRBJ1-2	TGTGCCAGCAGTAGACAGGGGGACTATGGCTACACCTTC	CASSRQGDYGYTF
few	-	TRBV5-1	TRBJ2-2	TGCGCCAGCACCGACCAGGTGGCCGGGGAGCTGTTTTTT	CASTDQVAGELFF
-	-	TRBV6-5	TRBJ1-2	TGTGCCAGCAGTTTCCCCGGGATGTATGGCTACACCTTC	CASSFPGMYGYTF
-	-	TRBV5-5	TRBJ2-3	TGTGCCAGCAGCTCCTCCGGGACTCATACGCAGTATTTT	CASSSSGTHTQYF
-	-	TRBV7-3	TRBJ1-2	TGTGCCAGCAGCTTAAACAGGGAAGACTATGGCTACACCTTC	CASSLNREDYGYTF
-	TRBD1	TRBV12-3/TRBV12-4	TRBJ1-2	TGTGCCAGCAGTTGGACAGGGGGGAATGGCTACACCTTC	CASSWTGGNGYTF
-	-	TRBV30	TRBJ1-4	TGTGCCTGGAGTGGGGTCAAGGAGGGGGCAACTAATGAAAAACTGTTTTTT	CAWSGVKEGATNEKLFF
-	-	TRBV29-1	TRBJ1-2	TGCAGCGTTCCCCAGCGAGGGCTGGGGGGCTACACCTTC	CSVPQRGLGGYTF
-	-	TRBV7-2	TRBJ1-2	TGTGCCAGCAGCTTAAAGTTGGCAGGGGATGGCTACACCTTC	CASSLKLAGDGYTF
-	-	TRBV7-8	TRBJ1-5	TGTGCCACGGGGGAGGGGGATAGCAATCAGCCCCAGCATTTT	CATGEGDSNQPQHF
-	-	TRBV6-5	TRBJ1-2	TGTGCCAGCAGCCAACAGGGAAACGGCTACACCTTC	CASSQQGNGYTF
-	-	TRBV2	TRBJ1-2	TGTGCCAGCAGTGAAGCGCTTCGAGGCATCTATGGCTACACCTTC	CASSEALRGIYGYTF
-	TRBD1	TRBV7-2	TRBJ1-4	TGTGCCAGCAGCCCACCAGGGGGGATTAATGAAAAACTGTTTTTT	CASSPPGGINEKLFF
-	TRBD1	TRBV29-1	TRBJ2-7	TGCAGCGTAAATGTCCCGGGACAGGGTGTTAGTTACGAGCAGTACTTC	CSVNVPGQGVSYEQYF
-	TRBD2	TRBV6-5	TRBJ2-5	TGTGCCAGCAGTTACTCGATGGCGGGGGAAGAGACCCAGTACTTC	CASSYSMAGEETQYF
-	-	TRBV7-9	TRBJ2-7	TGTGCCAGCAGCACCCCCCGGGGGCCAAGCGAGCAGTACTTC	CASSTPRGPSEQYF
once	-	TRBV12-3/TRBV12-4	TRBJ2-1	TGTGCCAGCAGTTTGGAGCGCTATGAGCAGTTCTTC	CASSLERYEQFF
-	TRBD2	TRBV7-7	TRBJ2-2	TGTGCTAGCAGCTTACGGACTAGCGGGAGGAACACCGGGGAGCTGTTTTTT	CASSLRTSGRNTGELFF
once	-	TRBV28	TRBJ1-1	TGTGCCAGCAGTTTAGGGGGTTTGAACACTGAAGCTTTCTTT	CASSLGGLNTEAFF
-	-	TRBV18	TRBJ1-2	TGTGCCAGCTCACCCACGCCGGGTCGGGGCTACACCTTC	CASSPTPGRGYTF
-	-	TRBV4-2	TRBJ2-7	TGTGCCAGCAGCCAAGCGGAACGGGGACCTCGCTACGAGCAGTACTTC	CASSQAERGPRYEQYF
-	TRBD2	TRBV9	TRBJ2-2	TGTGCCAGCAGCCCTAGCCCGACTAGCGGGAGGCCGGACGGGGAGCTGTTTTTT	CASSPSPTSGRPDGELFF
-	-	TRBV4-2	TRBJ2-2	TGTGCCAGCGCCGAGAACACCGGGGAGCTGTTTTTT	CASAENTGELFF
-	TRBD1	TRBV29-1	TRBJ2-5	TGCAGCGTTGTACAGGGGAGCGGAGAGACCCAGTACTTC	CSVVQGSGETQYF
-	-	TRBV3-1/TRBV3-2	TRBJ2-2	TGTGCCAGCAGCCCCCCTCGAGGGCGCGGCGGGGAGCTGTTTTTT	CASSPPRGRGGELFF
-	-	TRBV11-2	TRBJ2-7	TGTGCCAGCACCCCGTCGCGGGGAGGGGGCGAGCAGTACTTC	CASTPSRGGGEQYF
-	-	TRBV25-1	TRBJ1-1	TGTGCCAGCAGTGTCGGGGGGAACACTGAAGCTTTCTTT	CASSVGGNTEAFF
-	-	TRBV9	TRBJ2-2	TGTGCCAGCAGTGATGGTGGGGGGCCCGGTGGCACCGGGGAGCTGTTTTTT	CASSDGGGPGGTGELFF
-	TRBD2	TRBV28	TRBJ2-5	TGTGCCAGCAGTTCTCCCACCCAGGGAGGGGAGACCCAGTACTTC	CASSSPTQGGETQYF
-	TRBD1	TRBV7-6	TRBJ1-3	TGTGCCAGCAGCTCCACTGCCGGGACAGAGGTCTCTGGAAACACCATATATTTT	CASSSTAGTEVSGNTIYF
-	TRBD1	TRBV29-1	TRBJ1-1	TGCAGCGTTGTGGACAGGGGGGGGTTCATGAACACTGAAGCTTTCTTT	CSVVDRGGFMNTEAFF
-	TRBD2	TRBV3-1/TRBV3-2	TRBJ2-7	TGTGCCAGCAGCCAAGGGCCAGGAGCGGGAGGCCCGCCCTACGAGCAGTACTTC	CASSQGPGAGGPPYEQYF
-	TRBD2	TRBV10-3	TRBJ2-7	TGTGCCATCAGTCCGGGGGGGGGCCCCTACGAGCAGTACTTC	CAISPGGGPYEQYF
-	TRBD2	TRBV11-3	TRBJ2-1	TGTGCCAGCAGCTTCCTAGCGGGGGGGCTTCGGTTCTTC	CASSFLAGGLRFF
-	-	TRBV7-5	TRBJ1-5	TGTGCCAGAAGCCCCCCCTGCTCAGGGCCCTTAGGGCCCCAGCATTTT	CARSPPCSGPLGPQHF
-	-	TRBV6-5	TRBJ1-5	TGTGCCAGCAATCGGGGGCCAGGCAATCAGCCCCAGCATTTT	CASNRGPGNQPQHF
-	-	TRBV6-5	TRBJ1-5	TGTGCCAGCAGACCAACACCGCTAGGCAATCAGCCCCAGCATTTT	CASRPTPLGNQPQHF
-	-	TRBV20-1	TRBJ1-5	TGCAGTGCTGAAGGGCGGCCCCAGCATTTT	CSAEGRPQHF
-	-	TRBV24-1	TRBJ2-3	TGTGCCACCAGTGATCTGGGAGAGGGAGGAGATACGCAGTATTTT	CATSDLGEGGDTQYF
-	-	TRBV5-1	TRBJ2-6	TGCGCCAGCAGCACGGAGACATTCTCTGGGGCCAACGTCCTGACTTTC	CASSTETFSGANVLTF
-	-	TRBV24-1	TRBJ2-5	TGTGCCACCAGTGATCGTATATACCAAGAGACCCAGTACTTC	CATSDRIYQETQYF
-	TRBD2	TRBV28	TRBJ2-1	TGTGCCAGCAGCCGGCCTCGGGGGGGCCCCGGGAATGAGCAGTTCTTC	CASSRPRGGPGNEQFF
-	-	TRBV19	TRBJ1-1	TGTGCCAGCCAGGACTGGAACACTGAAGCTTTCTTT	CASQDWNTEAFF
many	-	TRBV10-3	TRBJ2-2	TGTGCCATCACGGTTTCCAGAGACAAACACACCGGGGAGCTGTTTTTT	CAITVSRDKHTGELFF
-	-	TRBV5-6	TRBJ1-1	TGTGCCAGCAGCCCAGGCATCGGGTGGGACGGCACTGAAGCTTTCTTT	CASSPGIGWDGTEAFF
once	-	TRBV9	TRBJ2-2	TGTGCCAGCAAGCGTAGGGCATCGTCCGCCGGGGAGCTGTTTTTT	CASKRRASSAGELFF
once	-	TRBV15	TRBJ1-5	TGTGCCACCAGCAGTGAACCAGGAGCGTCCCAGCATTTT	CATSSEPGASQHF
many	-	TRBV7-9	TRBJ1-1	TGTGCCAGCAGCTTAGCTGGGGTCAGGGGCACTGAAGCTTTCTTT	CASSLAGVRGTEAFF
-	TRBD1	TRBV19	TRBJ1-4	TGTGCCACCGATCCAGGGGGAGCAGGGGGCGAAAAACTGTTTTTT	CATDPGGAGGEKLFF
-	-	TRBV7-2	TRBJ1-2	TGTGCCAGCAGCCCCGTGAGAGGGGCTCCTGGTGGCTACACCTTC	CASSPVRGAPGGYTF
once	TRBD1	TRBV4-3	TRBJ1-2	TGCGCCAGCAGCCAAGTCGGGGACAGGGGGCATGGCTACACCTTC	CASSQVGDRGHGYTF